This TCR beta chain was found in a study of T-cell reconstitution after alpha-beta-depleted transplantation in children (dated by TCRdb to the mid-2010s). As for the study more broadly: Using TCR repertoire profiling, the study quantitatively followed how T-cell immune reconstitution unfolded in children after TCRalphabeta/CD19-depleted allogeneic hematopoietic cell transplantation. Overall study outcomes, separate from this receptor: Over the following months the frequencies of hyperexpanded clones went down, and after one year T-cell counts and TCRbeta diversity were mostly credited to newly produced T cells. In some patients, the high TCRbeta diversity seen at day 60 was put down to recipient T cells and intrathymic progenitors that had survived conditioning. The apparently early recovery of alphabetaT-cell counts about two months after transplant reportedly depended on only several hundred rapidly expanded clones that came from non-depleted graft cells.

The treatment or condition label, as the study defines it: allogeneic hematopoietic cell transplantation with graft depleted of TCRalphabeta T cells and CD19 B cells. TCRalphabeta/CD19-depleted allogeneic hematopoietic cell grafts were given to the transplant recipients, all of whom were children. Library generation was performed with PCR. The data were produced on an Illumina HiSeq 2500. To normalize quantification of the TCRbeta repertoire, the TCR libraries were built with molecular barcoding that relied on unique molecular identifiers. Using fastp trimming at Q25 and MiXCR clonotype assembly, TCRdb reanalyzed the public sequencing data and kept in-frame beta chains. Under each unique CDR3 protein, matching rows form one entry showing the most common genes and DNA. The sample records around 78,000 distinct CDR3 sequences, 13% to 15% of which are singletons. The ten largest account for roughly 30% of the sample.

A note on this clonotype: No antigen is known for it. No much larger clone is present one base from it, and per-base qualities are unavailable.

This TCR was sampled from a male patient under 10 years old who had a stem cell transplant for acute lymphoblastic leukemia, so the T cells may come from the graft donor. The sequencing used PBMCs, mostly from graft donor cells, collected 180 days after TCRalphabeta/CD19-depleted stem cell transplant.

The CDR3 sequence is CASSMGPGTALEKLFF. The sequenced DNA is TGTGCCAGTAGTATGGGTCCCGGGACAGCACTCGAAAAACTGTTTTTT. The sequence joins TRBV19 to TRBJ1-4, with 7 bases in between that match TRBD1. Germline trimming amounts to 3 bases on V and 8 bases on J, with 12 as the count of junction bases outside the gene matches. Looking up the germline V gene (reference sequence) yields CDR1 LNHDA and CDR2 SQIVND. The CDR3, cysteine through phenylalanine, is 16 amino acids long. Of all the DNA, just the CDR3 is kept, 48 bases in frame from base 1.